The rows below give T cell receptor beta chains drawn from one sample of a study of blood T cells in healthy people across ages. TCRdb re-derived calls from the 5' RACE reads in MiXCR, one entry per CDR3 protein. The sample carries around 800,000 distinct CDR3 sequences, roughly 53% recorded once. Sequencing input: blood. These TCRs come from a man older than 75 in good health. CDR3s include the opening cysteine and the closing phenylalanine or tryptophan. Each record gives: D gene, CDR3 length, clone size, V gene, J gene, CDR3 protein, CDR3 DNA. The D gene is left open where the match is weak. Where a row states a size, it is once, few, many or the class of an expanded clone; other rows omit it.

>TRBD2|15|.|TRBV20-1|TRBJ2-5
CSASGASGGVETQYF
TGCAGTGCTAGTGGAGCTAGCGGGGGGGTAGAGACCCAGTACTTC
>TRBD1|16|few|TRBV28|TRBJ2-5
CASSLWDRGLRETQYF
TGTGCCAGCAGTTTATGGGACAGGGGGCTGAGGGAGACCCAGTACTTC
>TRBD1|13|.|TRBV20-1|TRBJ2-7
CSARGPQGNEQYF
TGCAGTGCTAGAGGACCACAGGGGAACGAGCAGTACTTC
>TRBD1|14|.|TRBV5-1|TRBJ1-2
CASSLPGGSYGYTF
TGCGCCAGCAGCTTGCCAGGGGGTAGCTATGGCTACACCTTC
>.|15|few|TRBV28|TRBJ2-1
CASSLGRASHNEQFF
TGTGCCAGCAGTTTGGGCAGGGCCTCTCACAATGAGCAGTTCTTC
>TRBD1|15|.|TRBV5-5|TRBJ2-7
CASSPDDRVTYEQYF
TGTGCCAGCAGCCCTGATGACAGGGTGACCTACGAGCAGTACTTC
>TRBD2|14|.|TRBV6-1|TRBJ2-3
CASTAGGSNRYAYF
TGTGCCAGCACAGCGGGAGGGTCCAACAGATACGCGTATTTT
>.|14|.|TRBV3-1|TRBJ1-2
CASSQSELYYGYTF
TGTGCCAGCAGCCAATCGGAACTCTACTATGGCTACACCTTC
>.|15|few|TRBV28|TRBJ2-4
CASSPQVQGGNIQYF
TGTGCCAGCAGTCCCCAGGTTCAGGGGGGAAACATTCAGTACTTC
>.|14|.|TRBV18|TRBJ2-3
CTSSPRHPPDTQYF
TGTACCAGCTCACCCAGACATCCTCCGGATACGCAGTATTTT
>.|14|once|TRBV12-3/TRBV12-4|TRBJ2-6
CASSFGPGANVLTF
TGTGCCAGCAGTTTCGGGCCTGGGGCCAACGTCCTGACTTTC
>.|15|.|TRBV20-1|TRBJ2-7
CSARDVALSSYEQYF
TGCAGTGCTAGAGATGTGGCGCTGAGCTCCTACGAGCAGTACTTC
>TRBD2|17|.|TRBV6-5|TRBJ2-7
CASSYHPVREGSYEQYF
TGTGCCAGCAGTTACCATCCGGTACGGGAGGGCTCCTACGAGCAGTACTTC
>TRBD2|16|few|TRBV27|TRBJ2-1
CASSFRLAGVGDEQFF
TGTGCCAGCAGTTTCCGACTAGCGGGAGTAGGAGATGAGCAGTTCTTC
>.|12|few|TRBV12-3/TRBV12-4|TRBJ1-6
CASSPRASPLHF
TGTGCCAGCAGCCCCAGGGCTTCACCCCTCCACTTT
>.|17|few|TRBV21-1|TRBJ1-6
CASSKRPGGAPNSPLHF
TGTGCCAGCAGCAAGAGACCCGGAGGGGCCCCGAATTCACCCCTCCACTTT
>.|13|.|TRBV5-1|TRBJ1-2
CASSLAGNGGYTF
TGCGCCAGCAGCTTGGCCGGGAATGGCGGCTACACCTTC
>.|13|.|TRBV20-1|TRBJ2-5
CSTCRGAWETQYF
TGCAGTACCTGTCGGGGGGCGTGGGAGACCCAGTACTTC
>TRBD2|15|once|TRBV20-1|TRBJ2-1
CSARVPGLVTREQFF
TGCAGTGCTAGAGTACCGGGACTAGTCACTAGAGAGCAGTTCTTC
>.|15|.|TRBV5-1|TRBJ2-1
CASVLAEGLYNEQFF
TGCGCCAGCGTTTTAGCGGAAGGCTTATACAATGAGCAGTTCTTC
>.|14|.|TRBV10-3|TRBJ1-2
CAINQQGGNYGYTF
TGTGCCATCAACCAACAGGGAGGGAACTATGGCTACACCTTC
>.|14|.|TRBV5-1|TRBJ2-5
CASSPKAYQETQYF
TGCGCCAGCAGCCCGAAAGCGTACCAAGAGACCCAGTACTTC
>TRBD2|17|.|TRBV4-2|TRBJ2-7
CASSQPGTSLSNYEQYF
TGTGCCAGCAGCCAGCCCGGGACTAGCCTATCAAATTACGAGCAGTACTTC
>.|12|.|TRBV7-2|TRBJ1-1
CASSNSGAWAFF
TGTGCCAGCAGCAATTCGGGGGCGTGGGCTTTCTTT
>TRBD1|14|.|TRBV27|TRBJ2-7
CASHRGTTAYEQYF
TGTGCCAGCCACAGGGGCACTACCGCCTACGAGCAGTACTTC
>TRBD1|13|few|TRBV20-1|TRBJ1-2
CGVPGQGNYGYTF
TGCGGAGTCCCGGGACAGGGAAACTATGGCTACACCTTC
>TRBD1|16|once|TRBV6-6|TRBJ2-1
CASSYTGTGGGDEQFF
TGTGCCAGCAGTTACACCGGGACAGGGGGTGGTGATGAGCAGTTCTTC
>.|15|.|TRBV20-1|TRBJ2-5
CSLGEISGSRETQYF
TGCAGTCTAGGGGAGATATCGGGGAGTCGGGAGACCCAGTACTTC
>TRBD1|13|few|TRBV11-2|TRBJ1-2
CASSPRQGAGYTF
TGTGCCAGCAGCCCACGGCAGGGGGCCGGCTACACCTTC
>.|15|.|TRBV21-1|TRBJ2-1
CASSEGTSRYNEQFF
TGTGCCAGCAGCGAAGGGACTAGCCGGTACAATGAGCAGTTCTTC
>.|13|few|TRBV7-9|TRBJ1-4
CASSPPDVEKLFF
TGTGCCAGCAGCCCTCCGGACGTTGAAAAACTGTTTTTT
>.|15|.|TRBV6-6|TRBJ1-5
CASSSYLGSNQPQHF
TGTGCCAGCAGTTCCTACCTTGGGAGCAATCAGCCCCAGCATTTT
>TRBD1|15|few|TRBV25-1|TRBJ1-4
CASSESGQGIEKLFF
TGTGCCAGCAGTGAATCAGGACAGGGGATTGAAAAACTGTTTTTT
>.|13|.|TRBV12-3/TRBV12-4|TRBJ2-4
CASSPTNKNIQYF
TGTGCCAGCAGTCCCACAAACAAAAACATTCAGTACTTC
>.|14|.|TRBV5-1|TRBJ1-1
CASSLRQMNTEAFF
TGCGCCAGCAGCTTGCGCCAGATGAACACTGAAGCTTTCTTT
>.|15|few|TRBV6-4|TRBJ2-3
CASSDSGVRGGTQYF
TGTGCCAGCAGTGACTCGGGTGTCAGGGGCGGGACGCAGTATTTT
>.|12|.|TRBV2|TRBJ1-1
CASMSQNTEAFF
TGTGCCAGTATGAGCCAGAACACTGAAGCTTTCTTT
>TRBD1|14|once|TRBV6-1|TRBJ2-5
CASSEAHRGKAQYF
TGTGCCAGCAGTGAAGCGCACAGGGGGAAGGCCCAGTACTTC
>.|16|.|TRBV3-1|TRBJ1-4
CASGPWGVTTNEKLFF
TGTGCCAGCGGCCCCTGGGGGGTCACAACTAATGAAAAACTGTTTTTT
>.|14|.|TRBV5-1|TRBJ2-5
CASSTGGRQETQYF
TGCGCCAGCAGCACCGGTGGCAGGCAAGAGACCCAGTACTTC
>TRBD2|15|.|TRBV28|TRBJ2-5
CASSPWTSGLETQYF
TGTGCCAGCAGTCCATGGACTAGCGGATTGGAGACCCAGTACTTC
>.|15|few|TRBV14|TRBJ2-3
CASSQDLARSDTQYF
TGTGCCAGCAGCCAAGACCTAGCGAGGTCAGATACGCAGTATTTT
>TRBD2|15|.|TRBV3-1|TRBJ2-7
CASSRRLAGTYEQYF
TGTGCCAGCAGCCGCAGACTAGCGGGGACCTACGAGCAGTACTTC
>.|16|.|TRBV3-1|TRBJ2-1
CASSQDGLATYNEQFF
TGTGCCAGCAGCCAAGATGGGTTGGCTACCTACAATGAGCAGTTCTTC
>TRBD1|13|.|TRBV3-1|TRBJ1-2
CASSPGQVYGYTF
TGTGCCAGCAGCCCAGGACAGGTCTATGGCTACACCTTC
>TRBD2|15|.|TRBV20-1|TRBJ2-4
CSALPGLAGAGEQYF
TGCAGTGCCCTACCGGGACTAGCGGGAGCGGGGGAGCAGTACTTC
>.|13|few|TRBV29-1|TRBJ2-5
CSVEWGAWETQYF
TGCAGCGTTGAATGGGGGGCCTGGGAGACCCAGTACTTC
>TRBD2|13|.|TRBV6-5|TRBJ2-1
CATARAGGYEQFF
TGTGCCACTGCCCGAGCGGGAGGTTATGAGCAGTTCTTC
>.|13|few|TRBV11-2|TRBJ1-2
CASSLGLNYGYTF
TGTGCCAGCAGCTTAGGCCTCAACTATGGCTACACCTTC
>.|13|few|TRBV6-1|TRBJ2-3
CASSEGHTDTQYF
TGTGCCAGCAGTGAGGGCCACACAGATACGCAGTATTTT
>.|12|.|TRBV9|TRBJ1-6
CASSVGESPLHF
TGTGCCAGCAGCGTGGGAGAATCACCCCTCCACTTT
>.|15|.|TRBV5-1|TRBJ2-3
CASSLEGGSTDTQYF
TGCGCCAGCAGCTTGGAGGGGGGGAGCACAGATACGCAGTATTTT
>.|16|.|TRBV20-1|TRBJ2-1
CSARDGTRLPNNEQFF
TGCAGTGCTAGAGATGGGACGAGACTACCAAACAATGAGCAGTTCTTC
>.|13|once|TRBV12-3/TRBV12-4|TRBJ2-7
CASSPSGAGEQYF
TGTGCCAGCAGCCCCTCGGGGGCCGGCGAGCAGTACTTC